This paragraph covers one TCR beta chain sequence. The target antigen is unknown. This sample is drawn from a study of regulatory and conventional T cells in RAG deficiency. Notes on the study in general: Shorter CDR3s in all patient subsets; >85% Treg-Tconv overlap in Omenn.

Blood CD4+ CD25-high CD127-low regulatory T cells supplied the genomic DNA template. The ends were cut back, 5 bases at V and 5 bases at J, with 25 bases in the middle. The V gene's germline CDR1 is SNHLY and CDR2 FYNNEI. The CDR3 consists of 19 residues. Assay: immunoSEQ multiplex PCR; the TCRdb copy retains only in-frame clones and omits some. The sample yields more than 150 clones, over 75% seen once. Sequenced input: Tregs sorted from blood. The receptor's source is a human donor with RAG deficiency presenting as combined immunodeficiency. The J gene is TRBJ2-6, the V gene TRBV2; D unclear. The DNA for the CDR3 is TGTGCCAGCAGTACGCCTATTTACCGATACAAAAGTCGGGCCAACGTCCTGACTTTC. Translated, it gives CASSTPIYRYKSRANVLTF.